The 14 T cell receptor beta chains below all came from one sample that was sequenced in a study of cytomegalovirus exposure and HLA in healthy donors. A multiplex PCR was run with 60 Vbeta primers and 13 Jbeta primers. TCRdb's table, derived via immunoSEQ multiplex PCR, lists solely in-frame clones and lacks some. This repertoire shows approximately 150,000 clones, around 74% found once; its top ten account for around 2.6%. Sample: PBMCs. The receptors were gathered from a female donor in good health and CMV-seronegative.

This CDR3 is CASSLGTGGFNEQFF. The CDR3 coding sequence is TGTGCCAGCAGCTTAGGAACAGGGGGCTTCAATGAGCAGTTCTTC. The V and J genes are TRBV7-9 and TRBJ2-1; 9 nucleotides line up with TRBD1. The germline V gene has CDR1 SEHNR and CDR2 FQNEAQ (reference sequence). The CDR3 is made up of 15 amino acids. J lost 6 bases, V lost 1 base, and 4 bases had no gene match.

This clone was seen only once. The gene calls are TRBV7-9 and TRBJ1-5; a weak D match, TRBD1 (6 bases). This CDR3 spans 15 amino acids. The germline V gene encodes CDR1 SEHNR and CDR2 FQNEAQ (reference sequence). V gave up 5 bases and J gave up 1 base, with 12 bases separating them. The CDR3 DNA is TGTGCCAGCAGCCCCGACAGGCCCAGCAATCAGCCCCAGCATTTT. This translates into CASSPDRPSNQPQHF.

This clone was seen a few times. The rearrangement uses TRBV4-3 and TRBJ2-1, with 10 bases aligning to TRBD1. Germline V gene sequence: CDR1 LGHNA, CDR2 YSLEER. J lost 4 bases, V lost 4 bases, and 4 bases had no gene match. CDR3 length equals 15 residues. The CDR3 loop reads CASSPRDRGYNEQFF. The CDR3 region has the DNA TGCGCCAGCAGCCCCCGGGACAGGGGTTACAATGAGCAGTTCTTC.

The V and J genes are TRBV19 and TRBJ1-5; D call uncertain. This CDR3 spans 14 amino acids. V gave up 9 bases and J gave up 2 bases, with 14 bases separating them. Looked up from germline, CDR1 is LNHDA and CDR2 is SQIVND (reference sequence). For the CDR3, the DNA is TGTGCCAGCGGGGAACAGAGAGGCAATCAGCCCCAGCATTTT. Translation gives CASGEQRGNQPQHF. Drawing the rest from reference TRBV19 and TRBJ1-5, the complete variable domain is DGGITQSPKYLFRKEGQNVTLSCEQNLNHDAMYWYRQDPGQGLRLIYYSQIVNDFQKGDIAEGYSVSREKKESFPLTVTSAQKNPTAFYLCASGEQRGNQPQHFGDGTRLSIL.

V usage is TRBV13 and J usage is TRBJ1-1; no clear D gene. Trimming took 4 bases from V and 4 from J, leaving 4 bases between them. Germline V gene lookup returns CDR1 PRHDT and CDR2 FYEKMQ (reference sequence). The CDR3 is made up of 11 amino acids. In DNA, the CDR3 is TGTGCCAGCAGCTCCCGCACTGAAGCTTTCTTT. Translated: CASSSRTEAFF. Using reference TRBV13 and TRBJ1-1 for the parts outside the CDR3, the full variable domain is AAGVIQSPRHLIKEKRETATLKCYPIPRHDTVYWYQQGPGQDPQFLISFYEKMQSDKGSIPDRFSAQQFSDYHSELNMSSLELGDSALYFCASSSRTEAFFGQGTRLTVV.

The chain recombines TRBV4-3 with TRBJ2-5, with 8 bases lining up with TRBD2. J gave up 1 base and V 3 bases, and 7 bases lay outside the gene matches. The germline V gene encodes CDR1 LGHNA and CDR2 YSLEER. The CDR3 runs to 16 residues. The CDR3 nucleotides read TGCGCCAGCAGCCAGTCGGGACTAGGGTCCCAAGAGACCCAGTACTTC. Translating it yields CASSQSGLGSQETQYF.

The chain uses TRBV11-2 and TRBJ2-1; 8 nucleotides align to TRBD2. Germline CDR1 is SGHAT and CDR2 is FQNNGV. This CDR3 has 17 amino acids. The ends lost 3 bases at V and 4 bases at J; junction bases unmatched: 11. Here the CDR3 reads CASSFRRAGGFYNEQFF. In DNA form, the CDR3 reads TGTGCCAGCAGCTTCAGACGGGCGGGGGGTTTTTACAATGAGCAGTTCTTC.

This chain connects TRBV7-3 to TRBJ2-1; D possibly corresponds to TRBD2 (6 bases). The CDR3 sequence is 16 residues long. Germline V lookup: CDR1 SGHTA, CDR2 FQGTGA. V lost 5 bases and J 2 bases, leaving 16 bases between the germline ends. DNA of the CDR3: TGTGCCAGCAGCCCCCGGGGTAGCGGCACCTACAATGAGCAGTTCTTC. As protein: CASSPRGSGTYNEQFF.

J is TRBJ2-5 and V is TRBV18; 7 bases line up with TRBD1. In germline, CDR1 is KGHSH, CDR2 LQKENI. Losses at the gene ends were 10 bases for V and 3 bases for J; bases not matched to a gene: 5. This CDR3 spans 12 amino acids. The CDR3 is CATAGTEETQYF. The CDR3 DNA sequence: TGTGCCACCGCCGGGACAGAAGAGACCCAGTACTTC.

The rearrangement uses TRBV6-1 and TRBJ1-2, with D possibly TRBD1 on 6 matching bases. The CDR3 consists of 15 residues. Germline V gene data show CDR1 as MNHNS and CDR2 as SASEGT. Between the trimmed V and J ends, which lost 0 bases and 8 bases, there was a span of 16 bases. For the CDR3, the DNA is TGTGCCAGCAGTGAAGCGTTGGCAGGGGCTTGGGGCTACACCTTC. The encoded protein is CASSEALAGAWGYTF.

The chain is built from TRBV6-1 and TRBJ1-2; a weak D match, TRBD1 (6 bases). Trimming removed 7 bases at V and 7 bases at J, with 16 bases between. Germline values: CDR1 MNHNS, CDR2 SASEGT. This CDR3 has 13 amino acids. CDR3: CASTVDRIGGYTF. The CDR3 bases are TGTGCCAGCACCGTAGACAGGATTGGTGGCTACACCTTC.

The V call is TRBV9, the J call TRBJ2-3; 7 bases align to TRBD2. From germline, CDR1 is SGDLS and CDR2 YYNGEE. The CDR3 totals 15 residues. The junction had 9 bases not matched to a gene; V was cut back by 4 bases and J by 4 bases. For the CDR3, the DNA is TGTGCCAGCAGCAGTGACGGGAGGATGGCAGATACGCAGTATTTT. Its protein is CASSSDGRMADTQYF.

This chain joins TRBV4-1 and TRBJ2-1; TRBD2 agrees at 10 bases. V lost 8 bases, J lost 6 bases, and 4 bases stayed unmatched. Germline V gene sequence: CDR1 MGHRA, CDR2 YSYEKL. There are 13 residues in the CDR3. CDR3 DNA: TGCGCCAGCGGGCTAGCGGGAGCCAATGAGCAGTTCTTC. Its protein is CASGLAGANEQFF.

V and J are TRBV30 and TRBJ1-2; possible D gene TRBD1, 5 bases. This CDR3 contains 13 residues. Trimming removed 0 bases at V and 3 bases at J, with 8 bases between. Looked up from germline, CDR1 is GTSNPN and CDR2 is SVGIG (reference sequence). The CDR3 reads CAWSVAGHYGYTF. The CDR3 nucleotides read TGTGCCTGGAGTGTAGCGGGACACTATGGCTACACCTTC.